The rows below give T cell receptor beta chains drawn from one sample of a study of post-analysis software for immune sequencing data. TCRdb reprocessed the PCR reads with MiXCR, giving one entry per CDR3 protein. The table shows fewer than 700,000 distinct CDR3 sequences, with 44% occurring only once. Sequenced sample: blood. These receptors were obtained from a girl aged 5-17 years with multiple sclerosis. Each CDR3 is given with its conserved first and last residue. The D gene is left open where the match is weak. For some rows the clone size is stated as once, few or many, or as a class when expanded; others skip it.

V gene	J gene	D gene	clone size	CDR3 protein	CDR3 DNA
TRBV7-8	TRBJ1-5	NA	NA	CASSLAQLMGDQPQHF	TGTGCCAGCAGCTTAGCCCAGCTGATGGGGGATCAGCCCCAGCATTTT
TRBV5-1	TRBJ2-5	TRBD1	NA	CASSQNLGTDYNEQYF	TGCGCCAGCAGCCAGAATCTGGGGACAGATTACAATGAGCAGTACTTC
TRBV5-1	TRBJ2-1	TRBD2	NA	CASSPKRAGVGYNEQFF	TGCGCCAGCAGCCCCAAACGAGCGGGAGTTGGGTACAATGAGCAGTTCTTC
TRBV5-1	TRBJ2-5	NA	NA	CASRGRRPQETQYF	TGCGCCAGCAGGGGACGGAGGCCCCAAGAGACCCAGTACTTC
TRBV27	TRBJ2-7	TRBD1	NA	CASSPHRDSYEQYF	TGTGCCAGCAGTCCCCACCGGGACAGCTACGAGCAGTACTTC
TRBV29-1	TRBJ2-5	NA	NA	CSVTIGGYQETQYF	TGCAGCGTTACCATTGGAGGGTATCAAGAGACCCAGTACTTC
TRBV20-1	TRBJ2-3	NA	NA	CSAKAPLSADTQYF	TGCAGTGCTAAGGCCCCACTCTCCGCAGATACGCAGTATTTT
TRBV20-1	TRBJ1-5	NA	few	CSARTLGSQPQHF	TGCAGTGCTCGGACCTTGGGGAGTCAGCCCCAGCATTTT
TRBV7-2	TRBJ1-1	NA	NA	CASSSGDPTEAFF	TGTGCCAGCAGCTCAGGGGACCCCACTGAAGCTTTCTTT
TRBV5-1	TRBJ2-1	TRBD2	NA	CASSIGLAGRDEQFF	TGCGCCAGCAGCATAGGACTAGCGGGACGGGATGAGCAGTTCTTC
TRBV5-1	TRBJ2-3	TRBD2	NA	CASSFRQASGMTDTQYF	TGCGCCAGCAGCTTCCGACAAGCTAGCGGGATGACAGATACGCAGTATTTT
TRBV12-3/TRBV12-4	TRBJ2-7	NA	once	CASTVVGGNEQYF	TGTGCCAGCACCGTGGTGGGGGGAAACGAGCAGTACTTC
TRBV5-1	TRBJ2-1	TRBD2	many	CASSLAGSSYNEQFF	TGTGCCAGCAGCTTAGCGGGGAGCTCCTACAATGAGCAGTTCTTC
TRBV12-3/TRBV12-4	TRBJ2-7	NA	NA	CASSSWDEQYF	TGTGCCAGCAGCTCGTGGGACGAGCAGTACTTC
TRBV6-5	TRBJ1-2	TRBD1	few	CASRRQGADYGYTF	TGTGCCAGCAGACGACAGGGGGCGGACTATGGCTACACCTTC
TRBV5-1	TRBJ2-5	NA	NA	CASSRMGTSETQYF	TGCGCCAGCAGCCGGATGGGGACGTCGGAGACCCAGTACTTC
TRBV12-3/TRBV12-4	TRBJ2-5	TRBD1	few	CASRTEQGRQETQYF	TGTGCCAGCAGAACCGAACAGGGGCGCCAAGAGACCCAGTACTTC
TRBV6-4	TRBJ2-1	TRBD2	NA	CASSAWTSDRHNEQFF	TGTGCCAGCAGTGCCTGGACTAGCGATAGACACAATGAGCAGTTCTTC
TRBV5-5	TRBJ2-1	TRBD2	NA	CASSTLAGTYNEQFF	TGTGCCAGCAGCACACTAGCGGGAACCTACAATGAGCAGTTCTTC
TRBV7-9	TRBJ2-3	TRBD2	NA	CASSPRLAGDEDTQYF	TGTGCCAGCAGCCCCCGACTAGCGGGAGATGAAGATACGCAGTATTTT
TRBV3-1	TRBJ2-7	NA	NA	CASSQVGGESQYF	TGTGCCAGCAGCCAAGTTGGCGGTGAGTCCCAGTACTTC
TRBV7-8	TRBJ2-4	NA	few	CASSLNPIIAKNIQYF	TGTGCCAGCAGCTTAAATCCCATAATAGCCAAAAACATTCAGTACTTC
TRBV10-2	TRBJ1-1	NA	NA	CASSETGSMNTEAFF	TGCGCCAGCAGCGAAACAGGGAGCATGAACACTGAAGCTTTCTTT
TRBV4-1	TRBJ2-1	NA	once	CTSSQGGRGGGNRYNEQFF	TGCACCAGCAGCCAAGGTGGTAGGGGAGGAGGTAATCGGTACAATGAGCAGTTCTTC
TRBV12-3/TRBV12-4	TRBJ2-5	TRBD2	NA	CASSLAVAGGPKTQYF	TGTGCCAGCAGTTTAGCGGTAGCGGGAGGGCCCAAGACCCAGTACTTC
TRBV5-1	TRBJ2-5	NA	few	CASSYRQQETQYF	TGCGCCAGCAGCTATAGACAGCAAGAGACCCAGTACTTC
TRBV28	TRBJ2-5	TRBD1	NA	CASTRLTGGREQYF	TGTGCCAGCACCCGCCTGACAGGGGGTAGGGAGCAGTACTTC
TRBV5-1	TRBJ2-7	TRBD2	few	CASRPSGTSGGGGYF	TGCGCCAGCAGACCTTCCGGGACTAGCGGGGGGGGCGGGTACTTC
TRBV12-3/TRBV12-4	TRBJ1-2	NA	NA	CASSMDSSLGYTF	TGTGCCAGCAGTATGGATTCTTCTTTAGGCTACACCTTC
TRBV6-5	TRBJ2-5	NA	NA	CASSYSEQGGTQYF	TGTGCCAGCAGTTACTCGGAGCAGGGCGGGACCCAGTACTTC
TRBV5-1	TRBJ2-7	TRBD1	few	CASSLGQGAPYEQYF	TGCGCCAGCAGCTTGGGACAGGGGGCACCCTACGAGCAGTACTTC
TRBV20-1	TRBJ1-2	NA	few	CSATSGGNYGYTF	TGCAGTGCTACCTCTGGGGGCAACTATGGCTACACCTTC
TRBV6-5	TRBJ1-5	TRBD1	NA	CASSSRQGRNQPQHF	TGTGCCAGCAGTTCTCGACAGGGCCGGAATCAGCCCCAGCATTTT
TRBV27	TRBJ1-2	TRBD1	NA	CASSWTGKDGYTF	TGTGCCAGCAGTTGGACAGGGAAAGATGGCTACACCTTC
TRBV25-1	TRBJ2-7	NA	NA	CASSESDEQYF	TGTGCCAGCAGTGAATCGGACGAGCAGTACTTC